This T cell receptor (beta chain) was sequenced in a study of monozygotic twins with inflammatory bowel disease. Nested amplification of TCRalpha and TCRbeta cDNA involved two PCRs of around 15 and 10 cycles. TCRdb reanalyzed the 5' RACE reads, giving one entry per CDR3 protein sequence and no DNA. This sample's clone table lists 150,000 to 200,000 distinct CDR3 sequences. This CDR3 is 14 amino acids long. Germline V gene lookup returns CDR1 SGHRS and CDR2 YFSETQ. What was sequenced was blood. This TCR was sampled from a human donor with ulcerative colitis or Crohn's disease, or a healthy co-twin of an affected twin (not recorded which). V gene TRBV5-1 combines with J gene TRBJ2-1. This chain's CDR3 is CASSLANLIDEQFF.